Following are 28 T cell receptor beta chains from one sample sequenced in a study of CDR3 diversity in severe acne (dated 2019 in TCRdb). Library prep was done by PCR. Sequenced on an Illumina HiSeq 2000. TCRdb applied fastp at Q25 and MiXCR to the public reads, then kept only in-frame beta chains. Each record represents a unique CDR3 protein, reported with the most common genes and DNA among its rows. The sample contains 90,000 or so distinct CDR3 sequences, about 50% of them found a single time. The ten largest clones take up over 9% of the sample. Sequenced: blood. These receptor sequences come from a male donor in good health, serving as a control.

J is TRBJ2-5 and V is TRBV2; D gene ambiguous. From germline, CDR1 is SNHLY and CDR2 FYNNEI. V lost 5 bases and J lost 4, with 11 bases in between. The CDR3 extends over 13 amino acids. CDR3 region: CASSSGYLETQYF. The CDR3, as DNA: TGTGCCAGCAGTTCCGGGTACCTAGAGACCCAGTACTTC. Full variable domain (outside the CDR3, taken from reference TRBV2 and TRBJ2-5): EPEVTQTPSHQVTQMGQEVILRCVPISNHLYFYWYRQILGQKVEFLVSFYNNEISEKSEIFDDQFSVERPDGSNFTLKIRSTKLEDSAMYFCASSSGYLETQYFGPGTRLLVL.

This clonotype was detected a few times. The chain couples TRBV11-2 to TRBJ1-1; D gene unclear. CDR1 and CDR2 from the germline V gene are SGHAT and FQNNGV. Trimming removed 0 bases from V and 4 bases from J, with 12 bases in between. The CDR3 totals 15 residues. This CDR3 is CASSLEDTGSTEAFF. For the CDR3, the DNA is TGTGCCAGCAGCTTAGAAGATACTGGAAGCACTGAAGCTTTCTTT.

The gene calls are TRBV13 and TRBJ2-2; the match to TRBD2 covers 7 bases. Germline V gives CDR1 PRHDT, CDR2 FYEKMQ (reference sequence). Unmatched junction bases numbered 4, after V lost 5 bases and J lost 4 bases. CDR3 length equals 14 residues. CDR3 in amino acids: CASSPGGGTGELFF. The CDR3 bases are TGTGCCAGCAGCCCTGGCGGGGGCACCGGGGAGCTGTTTTTT.

This rearrangement joins TRBV7-9 to TRBJ2-1; 9 positions agree with TRBD1. CDR1 and CDR2 from the germline V gene are SEHNR and FQNEAQ (reference sequence). CDR3 length equals 18 residues. The V gene end was trimmed by 3 bases and the J gene end by 6 bases; junction bases not matched to a gene: 15. For the CDR3, the DNA is TGTGCCAGCAGCTTGGGACAGGGCAGCCTCACCGGCGCCAATGAGCAGTTCTTC. It is translated as CASSLGQGSLTGANEQFF. Full variable domain (remainder filled in from reference TRBV7-9 and TRBJ2-1): DTGVSQNPRHKITKRGQNVTFRCDPISEHNRLYWYRQTLGQGPEFLTYFQNEAQLEKSRLLSDRFSAERPKGSFSTLEIQRTEQGDSAMYLCASSLGQGSLTGANEQFFGPGTRLTVL.

This clonotype has just a few counts. The chain has TRBV24-1 and TRBJ1-2; D remains unclear. The CDR3 has 12 amino acids. Looked up from germline, CDR1 is KGHDR and CDR2 is SFDVKD. Trimming shortened V by 4 bases and J by 8 bases, and 10 bases separated the two germline ends. CDR3 amino acids: CATSEAGLGYTF. The CDR3 DNA reads as TGTGCCACCAGTGAGGCCGGGTTGGGCTACACCTTC.

Turning to this clonotype: A junction end diverges from the germline sequence, so it may reflect a read error. This chain joins TRBV7-9 and TRBJ1-1; no reliable D call. Germline V CDR1 and CDR2: SEHNR, FQNEAQ (reference sequence). This CDR3 comprises 14 residues. The CDR3 here is CASSLAKDNTKAFF. The CDR3 DNA reads TGTGCCAGCAGCTTAGCGAAGGATAACACTAAAGCTTTCTTT.

This rearrangement joins TRBV10-3 to TRBJ1-1, with 7 bases fitting TRBD1. V trimming: 11 bases; J trimming: 0 bases; junction bases outside the gene matches: 9. The length of the CDR3 is 14 residues. CDR1 is ENHRY, CDR2 SYGVKD, per germline. The CDR3 reads CASARQGMNTEAFF. In DNA, the CDR3 is TGTGCCTCAGCACGACAGGGAATGAACACTGAAGCTTTCTTT.

Only a few counts were recorded for this clonotype. The junction departs from the called germline gene at one end, perhaps through a read error. The rearrangement joins TRBV30 to TRBJ2-6; D may be TRBD1 (6 bases). The CDR3 has 12 amino acids. CDR1 and CDR2 (germline): GTSNPN, SVGIG (reference sequence). CDR3 in DNA: TGTGCCTGGAGTGAAGGGACAAACACTGAAGCTTTC. Translating it yields CAWSEGTNTEAF.

This clonotype was recorded many times. CDR3 DNA sequence: TGTGCCAGCACCGCGACAGGGGTGGGAGAGCAGTACTTC. It encodes CASTATGVGEQYF. The gene calls are TRBV2 and TRBJ2-7, with TRBD1 matching over 8 bases. With V trimmed by 7 bases and J by 7 bases, 9 bases remained unmatched. The CDR3 has 13 amino acids. Germline V gives CDR1 SNHLY, CDR2 FYNNEI.

V usage is TRBV5-5 and J usage is TRBJ2-5; 13 nucleotides line up with TRBD2. The V gene end was trimmed by 4 bases and the J gene end by 4 bases; junction bases not matched to a gene: 13. The germline gives CDR1 SGHKS, CDR2 YYEKEE (reference sequence). CDR3 length: 18 residues. The CDR3 nucleotides read TGTGCCAGCAGCCAAGATCTGACTAGCGGGAGGAGTGGAGAGACCCAGTACTTC. Its protein product is CASSQDLTSGRSGETQYF.

There are many counts of this clonotype. The chain recombines TRBV7-2 with TRBJ1-4; D unresolved. Trimming took off 10 bases at V and 5 bases at J, with 23 bases between the two ends. Germline lookup yields CDR1 SGHTA and CDR2 FQGNSA. CDR3 length: 16 residues. This chain's CDR3 is CATQRGYRDRNEKLFF. The CDR3 region has the DNA TGTGCCACTCAACGGGGATACCGGGATCGGAATGAAAAACTGTTTTTT.

The J gene is TRBJ2-2, the V gene TRBV7-6; TRBD1 or TRBD2 may be the D gene (7 bases each). In germline, CDR1 is SGHVS, CDR2 FNYEAQ. The length of the CDR3 is 14 residues. V lost 4 bases and J 6 bases, leaving 12 bases between the germline ends. The CDR3 spells CASSSQGGSGELFF. The CDR3 nucleotides are TGTGCCAGCAGCTCGCAGGGGGGGTCCGGGGAGCTGTTTTTT.

The rearrangement joins TRBV9 to TRBJ1-1, with D tentatively TRBD1 (6 bases). V lost 5 bases and J 1 base, leaving 9 bases between the germline ends. CDR3 length: 13 residues. Germline lookup yields CDR1 SGDLS and CDR2 YYNGEE. The CDR3 here is CASSRGQNTEAFF. The DNA for the CDR3 is TGTGCCAGCAGTCGGGGGCAGAACACTGAAGCTTTCTTT.

The chain employs TRBV10-3 and TRBJ2-7, with 9 bases lining up with TRBD1. The CDR3 spans 14 residues. V lost 6 bases and J lost 3; bases outside the gene matches: 6. Germline loops: CDR1 ENHRY, CDR2 SYGVKD. The CDR3 sequence: CAISTTGQGYEQYF. CDR3 sequence (DNA): TGTGCCATCAGCACCACGGGACAGGGCTACGAGCAGTACTTC.

The rearrangement links TRBV4-1 to TRBJ1-1; possible D gene TRBD1, 5 bases. CDR1 is MGHRA and CDR2 is YSYEKL in the germline V gene. V was clipped by 0 bases and J by 4 bases, with 12 bases between them. This CDR3 has 15 residues. CDR3 in amino acids: CASSQEGRQSTEAFF. CDR3 sequence (DNA): TGCGCCAGCAGCCAAGAGGGACGACAGTCCACTGAAGCTTTCTTT.

This clonotype was seen ten or more times. The chain couples TRBV6-1 to TRBJ2-1, with TRBD2 identical over 16 bases. The CDR3 has 18 amino acids. V was clipped by 6 bases and J by 3 bases; unmatched bases: 8. CDR1 is MNHNS and CDR2 is SASEGT in the germline V gene. The CDR3 is CASRVPGLAGGNYNEQFF. CDR3 in DNA: TGTGCCAGCAGGGTCCCGGGACTAGCGGGGGGGAACTACAATGAGCAGTTCTTC.

This clonotype was seen only a few times. V and J are TRBV27 and TRBJ1-4; 7 bases agree with TRBD1. The CDR3 length is 16 residues. The V segment lost 1 base and the J segment 5 bases; nucleotides outside the gene matches: 7. Germline-derived CDR1 and CDR2 are MNHEY and SMNVEV (reference sequence). CDR3 coding DNA: TGTGCCAGCAGTTTATTGCGGGACAGCGAGAATGAAAAACTGTTTTTT. Amino acid sequence: CASSLLRDSENEKLFF. Complete variable domain (other parts from reference TRBV27 and TRBJ1-4): EAQVTQNPRYLITVTGKKLTVTCSQNMNHEYMSWYRQDPGLGLRQIYYSMNVEVTDKGDVPEGYKVSRKEKRNFPLILESPSPNQTSLYFCASSLLRDSENEKLFFGSGTQLSVL.

The rearrangement joins TRBV10-3 to TRBJ2-7, with 12 positions matching TRBD2. After removal of 2 bases from V and 4 bases from J, the junction contained 6 bases not matched to a gene. Germline lookup yields CDR1 ENHRY and CDR2 SYGVKD. The CDR3 is 16 amino acids. The CDR3: CAISEASGRAKYEQYF. In nucleotides, the CDR3 is TGTGCCATCAGTGAGGCTAGCGGGAGGGCAAAGTACGAGCAGTACTTC.

This clonotype appeared a few times. This chain joins TRBV19 and TRBJ2-5; TRBD2 matches 7 bases. With 8 bases clipped from V and 2 bases from J, the junction kept 2 bases outside the gene matches. The CDR3 contains 12 residues. CDR1 is LNHDA, CDR2 SQIVND, per germline (reference sequence). The CDR3 sequence is CASGEGQETQYF. CDR3 nucleotide sequence: TGTGCCAGTGGGGAGGGGCAAGAGACCCAGTACTTC. The full variable domain, with the rest looked up from reference TRBV19 and TRBJ2-5, is DGGITQSPKYLFRKEGQNVTLSCEQNLNHDAMYWYRQDPGQGLRLIYYSQIVNDFQKGDIAEGYSVSREKKESFPLTVTSAQKNPTAFYLCASGEGQETQYFGPGTRLLVL.

This clonotype was observed a few times. A much bigger clone sits one base away, suggesting this may be a read error. This chain joins TRBV5-1 and TRBJ1-3; 8 nucleotides align to TRBD1. CDR3 length: 16 residues. The trim removed 3 bases at V and 2 bases at J, leaving 7 bases unmatched. Per the germline V gene, CDR1 is SGHRS and CDR2 is YFSETQ. CDR3 bases: TGCGCCAGCAGCTGGACAGGGAAACACCCTGGAAACACCATATATTTT. Residues: CASSWTGKHPGNTIYF.

This rearrangement joins TRBV15 to TRBJ2-5; D remains unclear. Germline V CDR1 and CDR2: LNHNV, YYDKDF (reference sequence). The CDR3 is 14 amino acids. V was cut by 0 bases and J by 5 bases, with 10 bases left in between. The CDR3 is CATSRDASAETQYF. In DNA form, the CDR3 reads TGTGCCACCAGCAGAGACGCGTCGGCGGAGACCCAGTACTTC.

This clonotype was counted only a few times. The CDR3 loop reads CAIGTGDSPLHF. As DNA, the CDR3 is TGTGCCATCGGGACAGGGGATTCACCCCTCCACTTT. The rearrangement joins TRBV7-2 to TRBJ1-6; TRBD1 matches at 10 bases. Germline V lookup: CDR1 SGHTA, CDR2 FQGNSA. After removal of 10 bases from V and 8 bases from J, the junction contained 2 bases not matched to a gene. The CDR3 is 12 residues long.

Notes on this clonotype: This CDR3 is missing its conserved last phenylalanine or tryptophan, likely due to a read error. Because the CDR3's place on the DNA is in doubt, the DNA is left out and the CDR3 is given as listed by TCRdb. The chain couples TRBV5-1 to TRBJ2-2. The CDR3 is made up of 8 amino acids, end residues included. The germline gives CDR1 SGHRS, CDR2 YFSETQ. The chain's CDR3 is CASSLGGL.

This clonotype was observed at least ten times. Since the CDR3 does not end with the conserved phenylalanine or tryptophan, this likely comes from a read error. J is TRBJ1-2 and V is TRBV25-1, with unresolved D. Between the trimmed V and J ends, which lost 3 bases and 7 bases, there was a span of 15 bases. CDR1 and CDR2 from the germline V gene are MGHDK and SYGVNS. The CDR3 has 14 amino acids. For the CDR3, the DNA is TGTGCCAGCAGTGATCATCTGCAGGCAGGTGGCTACACCTCC. As protein: CASSDHLQAGGYTS.

By share, this clonotype ranks as medium-sized (0.01 to 0.1%). This chain's CDR3 is CASSGSGHQETQYF. CDR3 bases: TGCGCCAGCAGCGGATCGGGACACCAAGAGACCCAGTACTTC. The chain couples TRBV5-1 to TRBJ2-5; D may correspond to TRBD1 or TRBD2 (5 bases each). V was trimmed by 4 bases and J by 0 bases, leaving 10 bases between them. Per germline, CDR1 SGHRS and CDR2 YFSETQ. CDR3 length equals 14 residues.

This clonotype was seen ten or more times. Written as DNA, the CDR3 is TGCAGCGTGGACAGCCTCACGAATGGCTACACCTTC. Amino acid sequence: CSVDSLTNGYTF. This chain links TRBV29-1 with TRBJ1-2, with a weak D call TRBD1 (6 bases). There are 12 residues in the CDR3. Germline V gene data show CDR1 as SQVTM and CDR2 as ANQGSEA. Trimming took off 6 bases at V and 6 bases at J, with 14 bases between the two ends.

The chain recombines TRBV11-2 with TRBJ2-7, with 7 bases fitting TRBD2. The CDR3 is made up of 14 amino acids. The germline V gene encodes CDR1 SGHAT and CDR2 FQNNGV. The junction had 8 bases not matched to a gene; V was cut back by 0 bases and J by 9 bases. Written as DNA, the CDR3 is TGTGCCAGCAGCTTAGACGGGGGAGGGGTGCGGCAGTACTTC. Translated: CASSLDGGGVRQYF.

This clonotype has a count of ten or more. This sequence joins TRBV25-1 and TRBJ1-5, with D tentatively TRBD1 (5 bases). Germline lookup yields CDR1 MGHDK and CDR2 SYGVNS. The V end was cut by 8 bases, the J end by 1 base, with 9 bases between. This CDR3 contains 13 residues. The CDR3 sequence is CASGWGSNQPQHF. The CDR3 DNA reads TGTGCCAGCGGCTGGGGCAGCAATCAGCCCCAGCATTTT.